A single sample gave rise to the 14 T cell receptor beta chains below, sequenced in a study of shared clonotypes between healthy human individuals. Using immunoSEQ multiplex PCR, the repertoire was profiled, and TCRdb retains in-frame clones only, with some absent. The repertoire holds about 820,000 clones, with over 90% as singletons. Naive CD8 cells comprised CD45RO-negative, CCR7-positively selected cells, excluding terminally differentiated effector memory CD45RA+ cells. Sequencing input: naive CD8+ T cells sorted from blood. The receptors were gathered from a man aged 25-45 years in good health.

The gene calls are TRBV6-1 and TRBJ2-3; either TRBD1 or TRBD2 may supply D (5 bases each). CDR3 size: 12 residues. Germline CDR1 MNHNS, CDR2 SASEGT. Deletions cut 6 bases from V and 9 bases from J, with 13 bases between. As DNA, the CDR3 is TGTGCCAGCAGGTCCGGGGCCCGAACGCAGTATTTT. This translates into CASRSGARTQYF.

This chain uses TRBV28 with TRBJ2-7, with D unresolved. Germline-derived CDR1 and CDR2 are MDHEN and SYDVKM. Trimming left V 7 bases short and J 6 bases short, with 10 bases between. CDR3 size: 11 residues. This CDR3 is CASTSVGEQYF. The CDR3 nucleotides read TGTGCCAGCACCTCGGTAGGCGAGCAGTACTTC.

V is TRBV7-9 and J is TRBJ2-3; no reliable D call. CDR3 length equals 14 residues. CDR1 and CDR2 (germline): SEHNR, FQNEAQ (reference sequence). V was cut by 2 bases and J by 6 bases, with 12 bases left in between. Here the CDR3 reads CASSLRSLLDTQYF. The CDR3, as DNA: TGTGCCAGCAGCTTACGGTCCCTGTTGGATACGCAGTATTTT.

CDR3 bases: TGCGCCAGCAGCCAAGGACAGGCCTCCTACGAGCAGTACTTC. Translated, it gives CASSQGQASYEQYF. This chain links TRBV5-1 with TRBJ2-7; 7 bases match TRBD1. The CDR3 has 14 amino acids. Germline lookup yields CDR1 SGHRS and CDR2 YFSETQ. With 4 bases clipped from V and 0 bases from J, the junction kept 4 bases outside the gene matches.

V and J are TRBV7-2 and TRBJ2-7; D ambiguous. Germline CDR1 is SGHTA and CDR2 is FQGNSA. The CDR3 length is 15 residues. The V gene lost 5 bases and the J gene lost 0 bases, with 14 bases spanning the gap. CDR3: CASSNTVAFSYEQYF. CDR3 bases: TGTGCCAGCAGCAACACGGTAGCCTTCTCCTACGAGCAGTACTTC.

The chain is built from TRBV5-6 and TRBJ1-1, with TRBD1 matching 8 bases. The V and J ends lost 4 bases and 4 bases, in that order; junction bases with no gene match: 6. The CDR3 runs to 14 residues. Per germline, CDR1 SGHDT and CDR2 YYEEEE. CDR3 bases: TGTGCCAGCAGCCCAGGGGGCCTCGGCACTGAAGCTTTCTTT. It translates to CASSPGGLGTEAFF.

This chain uses TRBV7-6 with TRBJ2-1, with 12 nucleotides matching TRBD2. CDR3 size: 17 residues. The V segment lost 5 bases and the J segment 4 bases; nucleotides outside the gene matches: 9. CDR1 is SGHVS, CDR2 FNYEAQ, per germline. The CDR3 nucleotides are TGTGCCAGCAGCATGGCCGGGACTAGCGGGCGATACAATGAGCAGTTCTTC. Translated, it gives CASSMAGTSGRYNEQFF.

The chain uses TRBV11-2 and TRBJ2-7; D gene ambiguous. V lost 6 bases to trimming and J lost 5 bases, with 20 bases between them. The CDR3 covers 15 residues. Looked up from germline, CDR1 is SGHAT and CDR2 is FQNNGV. The CDR3 sequence: CASSFLGPPYDEQYF. The CDR3 nucleotides are TGTGCCAGCAGTTTTCTAGGACCTCCTTACGACGAGCAGTACTTC.

As DNA, the CDR3 is TGTGCCAGCAGCGGACAGGGGGCGGGAAATCAGCCCCAGCATTTT. It yields the protein CASSGQGAGNQPQHF. This chain links TRBV2 with TRBJ1-5; 11 bases fit TRBD1. This CDR3 is 15 amino acids long. CDR1 and CDR2 from the germline V gene are SNHLY and FYNNEI. V lost 6 bases to trimming and J lost 4 bases; unmatched junction nucleotides: 5.

The V call is TRBV7-9, the J call TRBJ2-7, with a weak D call TRBD2 (5 bases). Looked up from germline, CDR1 is SEHNR and CDR2 is FQNEAQ (reference sequence). This CDR3 comprises 13 residues. The V and J ends lost 2 bases and 7 bases respectively, with 12 bases between them. The CDR3 sequence: CASSLSGSGEQYF. Written as DNA, the CDR3 is TGTGCCAGCAGCTTAAGCGGTTCGGGGGAGCAGTACTTC.

The CDR3 reads CASSQGALSEKLFF. DNA of the CDR3: TGTGCCAGCAGCCAGGGGGCTTTGAGTGAAAAACTGTTTTTT. This sequence joins TRBV5-5 and TRBJ1-4; TRBD1 matches 8 bases. Germline CDR1 reads SGHKS; CDR2 reads YYEKEE (reference sequence). The V segment lost 4 bases and the J segment 7 bases; nucleotides outside the gene matches: 6. This CDR3 spans 14 amino acids.

The V gene is TRBV28, the J gene TRBJ2-2; D could derive from TRBD1 or TRBD2 (5 bases each). Germline V gives CDR1 MDHEN, CDR2 SYDVKM. The CDR3 consists of 16 residues. V was pared by 8 bases and J by 2 bases, with 18 bases between. The CDR3: CASEDPGRRNTGELFF. CDR3 DNA: TGTGCCAGCGAAGACCCGGGACGGAGAAACACCGGGGAGCTGTTTTTT.

This sequence joins TRBV4-1 and TRBJ2-1; 9 bases agree with TRBD2. This CDR3 region has 16 residues. Germline values: CDR1 MGHRA, CDR2 YSYEKL. V trimming: 5 bases; J trimming: 9 bases; junction bases outside the gene matches: 14. CDR3 amino acids: CASSSSREGRPLEQFF. CDR3 sequence (DNA): TGCGCCAGCAGCTCTTCGCGGGAGGGTCGCCCACTTGAGCAGTTCTTC.

The rearrangement joins TRBV29-1 to TRBJ2-7; a weak D match, TRBD2 (5 bases). Trimming took off 2 bases at V and 7 bases at J, with 12 bases between the two ends. Germline CDR1 reads SQVTM; CDR2 reads ANQGSEA. This CDR3 has 12 residues. The CDR3: CSVELAPLEQYF. CDR3 sequence (DNA): TGCAGCGTTGAACTAGCTCCTTTGGAGCAGTACTTC.